The 24 T cell receptor beta chains below were found in one sample sequenced in a study of CD8+CD57+ T cells in acquired aplastic anemia. Genomic DNA, the template, was used for profiling of the TCR beta VDJ and CDR3. TCRdb processed the reads anew with MiXCR; each CDR3 protein has one entry. In the table there are around 180,000 distinct CDR3 sequences, approximately 48% of which are singletons. For sequencing, patients were chosen who had shown expansion of CD8+CD57+ cells by flow cytometry. The material sequenced was sorted CD4+, CD8+, or CD8+CD57+ T cells (not recorded which) from PBMCs. Every receptor here comes from a human donor with aplastic anemia.

This clonotype has a count of ten or more. The chain links TRBV30 to TRBJ1-1; D ambiguous. Germline loops: CDR1 GTSNPN, CDR2 SVGIG (reference sequence). There are 11 residues in the CDR3. V lost 4 bases to trimming and J lost 4 bases, with 7 bases between them. The CDR3 DNA reads TGTGCCTGGACCTGGCGCACTGAAGCTTTCTTT. Amino acid sequence: CAWTWRTEAFF.

The chain is built from TRBV3-1 and TRBJ1-1, with 9 bases that match TRBD1. The CDR3 sequence is 16 residues long. The V segment lost 4 bases and the J segment 0 bases; nucleotides outside the gene matches: 6. In germline, CDR1 is LGHDT, CDR2 YNNKEL (reference sequence). Here the CDR3 DNA reads TGTGCCAGCAGCCCCAGAGGGACAGGGATGAACACTGAAGCTTTCTTT. Its protein product is CASSPRGTGMNTEAFF.

The chain is built from TRBV9 and TRBJ2-1; TRBD2 agrees at 11 bases. The CDR3 sequence is 15 residues long. Germline loops: CDR1 SGDLS, CDR2 YYNGEE. The trim removed 5 bases at V and 6 bases at J, leaving 7 bases unmatched. DNA of the CDR3: TGTGCCAGCAGTGCTAGCGGGGGGCCGCGCAATGAGCAGTTCTTC. It translates to CASSASGGPRNEQFF. The entire variable domain, with the rest obtained from reference TRBV9 and TRBJ2-1, is as follows: DSGVTQTPKHLITATGQRVTLRCSPRSGDLSVYWYQQSLDQGLQFLIQYYNGEERAKGNILERFSAQQFPDLHSELNLSSLELGDSALYFCASSASGGPRNEQFFGPGTRLTVL.

The chain joins TRBV25-1 to TRBJ1-3; D unclear. Trimming took 2 bases from V and 0 from J, leaving 8 bases between them. The CDR3 is made up of 15 amino acids. Germline values: CDR1 MGHDK, CDR2 SYGVNS. The CDR3 sequence: CASSEGDHSGNTIYF. In nucleotides, the CDR3 is TGTGCCAGCAGTGAAGGTGACCACTCTGGAAACACCATATATTTT.

The chain is built from TRBV9 and TRBJ2-7; no clear D gene. V was cut by 3 bases and J by 0 bases, with 10 bases left in between. The CDR3 runs 14 residues. Germline assignment: CDR1 SGDLS and CDR2 YYNGEE. As DNA, the CDR3 is TGTGCCAGCAGCGCTACCGACACCTCCTACGAGCAGTACTTC. It yields the protein CASSATDTSYEQYF.

This clonotype was found once. This rearrangement joins TRBV19 to TRBJ1-2; 7 bases agree with TRBD1. CDR1 is LNHDA and CDR2 is SQIVND in the germline V gene (reference sequence). This CDR3 has 15 residues. V dropped 7 bases and J dropped 0; count of bases not matched to a gene: 8. CDR3 residues: CASNLLRGSNYGYTF. The CDR3 coding sequence is TGTGCCAGTAACCTACTCAGGGGGTCTAACTATGGCTACACCTTC. Combining the CDR3 with reference TRBV19 and TRBJ1-2 gives the whole variable domain DGGITQSPKYLFRKEGQNVTLSCEQNLNHDAMYWYRQDPGQGLRLIYYSQIVNDFQKGDIAEGYSVSREKKESFPLTVTSAQKNPTAFYLCASNLLRGSNYGYTFGSGTRLTVV.

This clonotype has ten or more counts. The chain has TRBV20-1 and TRBJ1-5; no clear D gene. Trimming left V 5 bases short and J 3 bases short, with 8 bases between. The CDR3 contains 12 residues. Looked up from germline, CDR1 is DFQATT and CDR2 is SNEGSKA (reference sequence). DNA for the CDR3: TGCAGTGCTCAGGAGGCCAATCAGCCCCAGCATTTT. It is translated as CSAQEANQPQHF.

This clonotype appeared many times. V and J are TRBV7-3 and TRBJ2-1, with unresolved D. Germline CDR1 and CDR2: SGHTA and FQGTGA. Trimming removed 2 bases from V and 5 bases from J, with 10 bases in between. The CDR3 length is 14 residues. CDR3 sequence: CASSLVDSNNEQFF. The CDR3 nucleotides read TGTGCCAGCAGCTTAGTTGATTCTAACAATGAGCAGTTCTTC.

This chain links TRBV20-1 with TRBJ2-5, with 9 bases fitting TRBD1. Germline V gene lookup returns CDR1 DFQATT and CDR2 SNEGSKA (reference sequence). The CDR3 runs 14 residues. V dropped 6 bases and J dropped 5; count of bases not matched to a gene: 10. CDR3 nucleotides: TGCAGTGCCACTAGGGGACAGGGCAGGGAGACCCAGTACTTC. Protein product: CSATRGQGRETQYF.

The gene calls are TRBV25-1 and TRBJ2-1; D may be TRBD2 (5 bases). Germline V CDR1 and CDR2: MGHDK, SYGVNS. The CDR3 contains 14 residues. Trimming shortened V by 5 bases and J by 16 bases, and 24 bases separated the two germline ends. The CDR3 DNA reads as TGTGCCAGCAGTTTGGGTCTAGCCCACTGGAGCAAATTCTTC. This gives the protein CASSLGLAHWSKFF.

The chain combines TRBV5-1 with TRBJ2-2; tentative D call: TRBD2 (7 bases). There are 16 residues in the CDR3. The V gene's germline CDR1 is SGHRS and CDR2 YFSETQ. Trimming stripped 4 bases from V and 3 bases from J, with 16 bases between. CDR3 DNA: TGCGCCAGCAGCCGGCGGCGGGGGCTCTACACCGGGGAGCTGTTTTTT. The encoded protein is CASSRRRGLYTGELFF.

This clonotype was recorded at least ten times. V and J are TRBV10-3 and TRBJ2-3; TRBD2 matches 7 bases. Germline-derived CDR1 and CDR2 are ENHRY and SYGVKD. The CDR3 sequence is 15 residues long. J was trimmed by 3 bases and V by 2 bases; bases with no gene match: 5. The CDR3 loop is CAISEGRLATDTQYF. The CDR3 region has the DNA TGTGCCATCAGTGAGGGGCGACTAGCAACAGATACGCAGTATTTT.

This clonotype was recorded only once. The CDR3 DNA reads as TGCAGTGCTAGGGTACTAGCGGGAGGGCGCCAAGAGACCCAGTACTTC. Translation gives CSARVLAGGRQETQYF. This sequence joins TRBV20-1 and TRBJ2-5; 13 bases fit TRBD2. Germline V gene sequence: CDR1 DFQATT, CDR2 SNEGSKA (reference sequence). Trimming cost V 3 bases and J 1 base; bases outside gene matches: 5. The CDR3 extends over 16 amino acids.

This clonotype appeared many times. The V and J genes are TRBV19 and TRBJ2-1; tentative D call: TRBD2 (6 bases). Germline values: CDR1 LNHDA, CDR2 SQIVND (reference sequence). V shed 3 bases and J shed 8 bases, with 17 bases lying between them. The CDR3 contains 15 residues. The CDR3 here is CASSIGNGGFYEQFF. The CDR3, as DNA: TGTGCCAGTAGTATCGGGAACGGGGGTTTCTATGAGCAGTTCTTC. Supplemented by reference TRBV19 and TRBJ2-1, the full variable domain reads DGGITQSPKYLFRKEGQNVTLSCEQNLNHDAMYWYRQDPGQGLRLIYYSQIVNDFQKGDIAEGYSVSREKKESFPLTVTSAQKNPTAFYLCASSIGNGGFYEQFFGPGTRLTVL.

The rearrangement joins TRBV3-1 to TRBJ2-1; 9 positions agree with TRBD1. V lost 1 base and J lost 6; bases outside the gene matches: 4. CDR3 length: 15 residues. CDR1 and CDR2 from the germline V gene are LGHDT and YNNKEL (reference sequence). The CDR3 sequence is CASSQGQGGTNEQFF. The CDR3 DNA reads as TGTGCCAGCAGCCAAGGACAGGGGGGGACCAATGAGCAGTTCTTC.

The V and J genes are TRBV24-1 and TRBJ2-1; perhaps TRBD2 as D (5 bases). This CDR3 comprises 12 residues. V dropped 1 base and J dropped 12 bases, with 9 bases sitting between them. The germline CDR1 and CDR2 sequences are KGHDR and SFDVKD. The CDR3 protein is CATSDFTGSQFF. DNA of the CDR3: TGTGCCACCAGTGATTTTACGGGGTCGCAGTTCTTC.

This clonotype was picked up many times. V gene TRBV5-1 combines with J gene TRBJ2-7, with TRBD1 matching over 7 bases. The CDR3 contains 15 residues. Germline V gene data show CDR1 as SGHRS and CDR2 as YFSETQ. Trimming took 0 bases from V and 0 from J; bases not matched to a gene: 3. The CDR3 loop reads CASSLAGTASYEQYF. The CDR3 DNA reads as TGCGCCAGCAGCTTGGCCGGGACAGCCTCCTACGAGCAGTACTTC.

At least ten counts were recorded for this clonotype. The CDR3 sequence is CASSQAHHEQYF. The CDR3 nucleotides are TGTGCCAGCAGCCAAGCCCACCACGAGCAGTACTTC. This sequence joins TRBV3-1 and TRBJ2-7; D ambiguous. The CDR3 spans 12 residues. V lost 1 base and J lost 5, with 6 bases in between. Per the germline V gene, CDR1 is LGHDT and CDR2 is YNNKEL (reference sequence).

With regard to this clonotype: A clone one base away is much larger, so this may be a read error. The rearrangement links TRBV6-1 to TRBJ1-1, with D possibly being TRBD1 (5 bases). CDR1 and CDR2 from the germline V gene are MNHNS and SASEGT. The V gene lost 7 bases and the J gene lost 3 bases, with 21 bases spanning the gap. The CDR3 spans 16 residues. The CDR3 is CASMGKEGPMDTEAFF. The CDR3 nucleotides read TGTGCCAGCATGGGGAAGGAGGGACCCATGGACACTGAAGCTTTCTTT.

This clonotype was counted at least ten times. The J gene is TRBJ2-2, the V gene TRBV7-9; D might be TRBD1 (6 bases). There are 17 residues in the CDR3. Germline CDR1 SEHNR, CDR2 FQNEAQ (reference sequence). Trimming shortened V by 5 bases and J by 3 bases, and 19 bases separated the two germline ends. CDR3 nucleotide sequence: TGTGCCAGCAGCGACCCGTTCAGGGGTGAGGACACCGGGGAGCTGTTTTTT. Protein sequence: CASSDPFRGEDTGELFF.

The chain is built from TRBV24-1 and TRBJ2-3, with no clear D. The CDR3 sequence is 16 residues long. Trimming stripped 3 bases from V and 0 bases from J, with 12 bases between. Germline lookup yields CDR1 KGHDR and CDR2 SFDVKD. As DNA, the CDR3 is TGTGCCACCAGTGATCCCATTAATACTAGCACAGATACGCAGTATTTT. Encoded protein: CATSDPINTSTDTQYF.

This clonotype was seen more than once but under ten times. The chain links TRBV20-1 to TRBJ2-7; D might be TRBD2 (6 bases). Trimming removed 3 bases from V and 7 bases from J, with 19 bases in between. Germline V gives CDR1 DFQATT, CDR2 SNEGSKA (reference sequence). There are 14 residues in the CDR3. CDR3 sequence reads: CSASSGTEAGEQYF. DNA for the CDR3: TGCAGTGCTAGTTCCGGGACCGAGGCGGGGGAGCAGTACTTC.

V is TRBV11-2 and J is TRBJ2-1, with D perhaps assigned TRBD1 or TRBD2 (5 bases each). The germline gives CDR1 SGHAT, CDR2 FQNNGV. CDR3 length: 14 residues. Trimming took 5 bases from V and 7 from J, leaving 15 bases between them. The CDR3 DNA reads TGTGCCAGCAGCGCCAGGGAGTGGAGGAATGAGCAGTTCTTC. This codes for CASSAREWRNEQFF.

The chain links TRBV15 to TRBJ2-7; 10 bases align to TRBD1. CDR3 length: 14 residues. Germline V lookup: CDR1 LNHNV, CDR2 YYDKDF (reference sequence). The junction had 3 bases not matched to a gene; V was cut back by 7 bases and J by 0 bases. The CDR3 nucleotides are TGTGCCACCATCCGGGACAGGGGCTCCTACGAGCAGTACTTC. It specifies CATIRDRGSYEQYF.